Presented here are 27 T cell receptor beta chains from one specimen sequenced in a study of T-cell reconstitution after alpha-beta-depleted transplantation in children. Preparation of the TCRbeta library involved a method that used unique molecular identifiers. TCRdb independently ran MiXCR on the PCR reads; one entry per CDR3 protein. The sample lists some 520,000 distinct CDR3 sequences; over 25% were seen once. The input for sequencing was PBMCs from the stem cell graft donor, taken from the stem cell graft. These receptors all come from a human donor who donated a stem cell graft to a child with aplastic anemia.

The chain recombines TRBV29-1 with TRBJ2-1, with 10 bases lining up with TRBD1. V trimming: 3 bases; J trimming: 9 bases; junction bases outside the gene matches: 5. The CDR3 totals 13 residues. Germline-derived CDR1 and CDR2 are SQVTM and ANQGSEA. This chain's CDR3 is CSVDGGQGGEQFF. The DNA for the CDR3 is TGCAGCGTTGACGGAGGACAGGGGGGTGAGCAGTTCTTC.

The V call is TRBV28, the J call TRBJ2-1, with D perhaps TRBD1 or TRBD2 (6 bases each). Germline assignment: CDR1 MDHEN and CDR2 SYDVKM. CDR3 size: 15 residues. Trimming took 1 base from V and 6 from J, leaving 13 bases between them. CDR3 bases: TGTGCCAGCAGTTTATCGCCCGGAGGGGGCAATGAGCAGTTCTTC. Translated, it gives CASSLSPGGGNEQFF.

In its sample, this clonotype was seen a few times. The V and J genes are TRBV27 and TRBJ2-2, with D unresolved. CDR1 is MNHEY and CDR2 is SMNVEV in the germline V gene (reference sequence). Between the trimmed V and J ends, which lost 8 bases and 4 bases, there was a span of 14 bases. The CDR3 has 14 amino acids. The CDR3 protein is CASSPGPATGELFF. For the CDR3, the DNA is TGTGCCAGCTCCCCCGGACCTGCCACCGGGGAGCTGTTTTTT.

This clonotype was counted a few times. The chain couples TRBV29-1 to TRBJ2-7; 12 bases fit TRBD2. The V segment lost 1 base and the J segment 3 bases; nucleotides outside the gene matches: 4. Germline V gives CDR1 SQVTM, CDR2 ANQGSEA. This CDR3 has 15 residues. CDR3 sequence reads: CSVEVETSGSYEQYF. CDR3 sequence (DNA): TGCAGCGTTGAAGTAGAGACTAGCGGGAGCTACGAGCAGTACTTC.

The chain uses TRBV11-2 and TRBJ2-7, with 9 bases matching TRBD2. The trim removed 4 bases at V and 3 bases at J, leaving 19 bases unmatched. Germline assignment: CDR1 SGHAT and CDR2 FQNNGV. The length of the CDR3 is 19 residues. CDR3 nucleotides: TGTGCCAGCAGCTCAGAGAAAGTGACTAGCGGAACTAAAATCTACGAGCAGTACTTC. Its protein is CASSSEKVTSGTKIYEQYF.

This clonotype was detected a few times. The genes are TRBV5-1 and TRBJ2-1; tentative D call: TRBD2 (5 bases). Germline V gene sequence: CDR1 SGHRS, CDR2 YFSETQ. V was cut by 4 bases and J by 4 bases, with 9 bases left in between. CDR3 length: 13 residues. CDR3 DNA: TGCGCCAGCAGCCCCGACTATTACAATGAGCAGTTCTTC. This codes for CASSPDYYNEQFF. The full variable domain, completed using reference TRBV5-1 and TRBJ2-1, is KAGVTQTPRYLIKTRGQQVTLSCSPISGHRSVSWYQQTPGQGLQFLFEYFSETQRNKGNFPGRFSGRQFSNSRSEMNVSTLELGDSALYLCASSPDYYNEQFFGPGTRLTVL.

This chain's CDR3 is CASSFRGLFTEGYV. The CDR3 DNA is TGTGCCAGCAGCTTTAGAGGACTGTTCACGGAGGGGTACGTC. The chain employs TRBV7-2 and TRBJ2-7; D is possibly TRBD2 (6 bases). V gave up 3 bases and J gave up 12 bases, with 21 bases separating them. The CDR3 is 14 residues long. Germline lookup yields CDR1 SGHTA and CDR2 FQGNSA.

This clonotype was observed a handful of times. The V gene is TRBV27, the J gene TRBJ2-7; D gene unclear. The V and J ends lost 7 bases and 5 bases respectively, with 9 bases between them. Germline-derived CDR1 and CDR2 are MNHEY and SMNVEV (reference sequence). The CDR3 runs to 11 residues. Here the CDR3 reads CASMSWDEQYF. The CDR3 region has the DNA TGTGCCAGCATGAGCTGGGACGAGCAGTACTTC.

The rearrangement joins TRBV29-1 to TRBJ1-2, with 7 bases matching TRBD1. The junction had 6 bases not matched to a gene; V was cut back by 0 bases and J by 2 bases. In germline, CDR1 is SQVTM, CDR2 ANQGSEA. The CDR3 runs to 15 residues. In nucleotides, the CDR3 is TGCAGCGTTGAAGATCACAGGGGAGTCAACTATGGCTACACCTTC. Protein product: CSVEDHRGVNYGYTF.

The gene calls are TRBV11-2 and TRBJ2-7; 13 positions agree with TRBD2. Germline loops: CDR1 SGHAT, CDR2 FQNNGV. Trimming removed 1 base from V and 0 bases from J; junction bases left unmatched: 9. This CDR3 has 19 residues. The CDR3 loop reads CASSLVGTSGTQFSYEQYF. CDR3 DNA sequence: TGTGCCAGCAGCTTAGTCGGGACTAGCGGGACCCAGTTCTCCTACGAGCAGTACTTC.

This chain joins TRBV19 and TRBJ1-5, with a tentative D call TRBD1 (6 bases). Germline values: CDR1 LNHDA, CDR2 SQIVND (reference sequence). This CDR3 has 13 residues. Trimming removed 5 bases from V and 7 bases from J, with 12 bases in between. CDR3 loop: CASSYQGKQPQHF. CDR3 in DNA: TGTGCCAGTAGTTACCAGGGGAAACAGCCCCAGCATTTT.

This clonotype was found a few times. The V gene is TRBV24-1, the J gene TRBJ1-5; possible D gene TRBD1, 6 bases. Trimming left V 3 bases short and J 0 bases short, with 11 bases between. The germline CDR1 and CDR2 sequences are KGHDR and SFDVKD. This CDR3 region has 16 residues. The CDR3 sequence: CATSDSGQLSNQPQHF. CDR3 DNA sequence: TGTGCCACCAGTGATAGCGGACAGCTTAGCAATCAGCCCCAGCATTTT.

Many counts were recorded for this clonotype. The rearrangement joins TRBV29-1 to TRBJ2-5, with D unclear. Germline values: CDR1 SQVTM, CDR2 ANQGSEA. V was clipped by 4 bases and J by 2 bases, with 8 bases between them. The CDR3 runs 12 residues. The CDR3 DNA follows: TGCAGCGTTGTGGGATTACAAGAGACCCAGTACTTC. Its translation: CSVVGLQETQYF.

The gene calls are TRBV5-1 and TRBJ2-1, with D maybe TRBD2 (5 bases). Trimming removed 4 bases at V and 5 bases at J, with 16 bases between. This CDR3 spans 15 amino acids. Germline V lookup: CDR1 SGHRS, CDR2 YFSETQ. The CDR3 DNA follows: TGCGCCAGCAGCCTTTGGGGAGACCCGGACAATGAGCAGTTCTTC. It translates to CASSLWGDPDNEQFF. Together with reference TRBV5-1 and TRBJ2-1, the CDR3 gives the full variable domain: KAGVTQTPRYLIKTRGQQVTLSCSPISGHRSVSWYQQTPGQGLQFLFEYFSETQRNKGNFPGRFSGRQFSNSRSEMNVSTLELGDSALYLCASSLWGDPDNEQFFGPGTRLTVL.

The rearrangement joins TRBV29-1 to TRBJ2-3; 9 nucleotides align to TRBD1. Germline values: CDR1 SQVTM, CDR2 ANQGSEA. The CDR3 is 14 amino acids. The J segment lost 6 bases and the V segment lost 6 bases, leaving 10 bases of the junction unmatched. In DNA, the CDR3 is TGCAGCGTCAGTTCCGGGACAGGGAGGGATACGCAGTATTTT. This codes for CSVSSGTGRDTQYF.

There are a few counts of this clonotype. V is TRBV28 and J is TRBJ2-7; 12 bases match TRBD2. V lost 5 bases and J lost 7; bases outside the gene matches: 12. CDR3 length: 16 residues. The germline V gene has CDR1 MDHEN and CDR2 SYDVKM. CDR3 nucleotides: TGTGCCAGCAGTCCCGGGCTAGCGGGAGGGCCAGTTGAGCAGTACTTC. Protein sequence: CASSPGLAGGPVEQYF.

The table lists this clonotype with a count of one. V is TRBV27 and J is TRBJ1-2; D not resolved. The CDR3 is 12 amino acids. Trimming stripped 5 bases from V and 1 base from J, with 5 bases between. CDR1 is MNHEY, CDR2 SMNVEV, per germline (reference sequence). The CDR3 protein is CASSNSNYGYTF. The CDR3 nucleotides are TGTGCCAGCAGTAACAGTAACTATGGCTACACCTTC.

The sample holds a few counts of this clonotype. This chain links TRBV9 with TRBJ2-3; maybe TRBD2 (6 bases). Trimming stripped 5 bases from V and 0 bases from J, with 16 bases between. CDR1 SGDLS and CDR2 YYNGEE come from the germline V gene. This CDR3 region has 16 residues. Written as DNA, the CDR3 is TGTGCCAGCAGTTCGGCGGGGCGGACTAGCACAGATACGCAGTATTTT. It encodes CASSSAGRTSTDTQYF.

The V call is TRBV29-1, the J call TRBJ2-7, with 7 nucleotides matching TRBD2. V was pared by 4 bases and J by 4 bases, with 1 base of the junction left unmatched. Germline CDR1 SQVTM, CDR2 ANQGSEA. CDR3 size: 11 residues. The CDR3 region has the DNA TGCAGCGTTGGAGCGGGGTACGAGCAGTACGTC. This gives the protein CSVGAGYEQYV.

V and J are TRBV19 and TRBJ2-1, with D hard to call. Trimming pared 4 bases from V and 8 bases from J, leaving 6 bases between. The CDR3 consists of 11 residues. The germline V gene encodes CDR1 LNHDA and CDR2 SQIVND (reference sequence). Here the CDR3 reads CASSTWDEQFF. CDR3 DNA: TGTGCCAGTAGTACGTGGGATGAGCAGTTCTTC.

Only a few counts were recorded for this clonotype. The genes are TRBV20-1 and TRBJ2-3; TRBD2 agrees at 11 bases. V trimming: 3 bases; J trimming: 5 bases; junction bases outside the gene matches: 7. The germline CDR1 and CDR2 sequences are DFQATT and SNEGSKA (reference sequence). This CDR3 spans 15 amino acids. CDR3 amino acids: CSASQLAGDLDTQYF. In DNA, the CDR3 is TGCAGTGCTAGCCAACTAGCGGGAGATTTAGATACGCAGTATTTT.

V usage is TRBV12-3 or TRBV12-4 and J usage is TRBJ1-3; D might be TRBD1 (6 bases). The CDR3 is 17 amino acids. Trimming cost V 2 bases and J 0 bases, with 14 bases left between them. The DNA of the CDR3 is TGTGCCAGCAGTTTACGACCAGGGGCCAGCTCTGGAAACACCATATATTTT. Translation gives CASSLRPGASSGNTIYF.

This clonotype was seen only a few times. The chain carries TRBV20-1 and TRBJ2-7; D is possibly TRBD2 (5 bases). Trimming removed 3 bases from V and 5 bases from J, with 17 bases in between. This CDR3 has 14 amino acids. CDR1 DFQATT and CDR2 SNEGSKA come from the germline V gene (reference sequence). The CDR3 DNA follows: TGCAGTGCTAGCAGTCTTATCGAGGGAGACGAGCAGTACTTC. It encodes CSASSLIEGDEQYF.

This chain connects TRBV15 to TRBJ2-2; D not resolved. The CDR3 length is 13 residues. Germline assignment: CDR1 LNHNV and CDR2 YYDKDF (reference sequence). The V and J ends lost 5 bases and 3 bases respectively, with 7 bases between them. The CDR3 DNA follows: TGTGCCACCAGCGAGAGGTACACCGGGGAGCTGTTTTTT. Its translation: CATSERYTGELFF.

This chain joins TRBV5-4 and TRBJ2-2; D not resolved. The CDR3 is 14 amino acids. Trimming pared 3 bases from V and 0 bases from J, leaving 6 bases between. Per germline, CDR1 SGHNT and CDR2 YYREEE (reference sequence). In nucleotides, the CDR3 is TGTGCCAGCAGCTCGCCCCCGAACACCGGGGAGCTGTTTTTT. Translating it yields CASSSPPNTGELFF.

The genes are TRBV4-3 and TRBJ1-4; D may be TRBD1 (6 bases). The CDR3 spans 16 residues. In germline, CDR1 is LGHNA, CDR2 YSLEER. The germline V and J ends were trimmed by 4 bases and 3 bases, with 15 bases remaining between them. The CDR3 DNA reads TGCGCCAGCAGCCCCGGGAACAGGGCACCTAATGAAAAACTGTTTTTT. Encoded protein: CASSPGNRAPNEKLFF.

The table lists this clonotype with many counts. The CDR3: CASRQAGNQPQHF. The DNA of the CDR3 is TGTGCCAGTAGGCAGGCTGGAAATCAGCCCCAGCATTTT. This rearrangement joins TRBV19 to TRBJ1-5; D gene unclear. Germline loops: CDR1 LNHDA, CDR2 SQIVND (reference sequence). CDR3 size: 13 residues. The V gene lost 6 bases and the J gene lost 4 bases, with 10 bases spanning the gap.